This TCR beta chain came from a study of cytomegalovirus exposure and HLA in healthy donors (dated 2017 in TCRdb). Study-level background: An earlier analysis of 587 of the donors reported more than 250 Gb of sequence data and some 100 million unique TCR beta sequences from about 179 million T cells. An early release covering roughly 640 HLA-typed donors comprised 250 to 350 gigabases of sequencing data and some 79 million unique TCR sequences. Of the approximately 400 genotyped donors, approximately 83% fell in the genetic ancestry cluster associated with self-reported Caucasian donors. The study aimed to test whether cataloging public T cell receptors could reveal signatures of past pathogen exposure. The T cell repertoires of around 670 subjects were profiled by immunosequencing and related to cytomegalovirus serostatus. Along with the roughly 610-subject first cohort, a separate validation cohort of over a hundred different subjects was used. To predict cytomegalovirus infection status, the study brought together high-throughput TCR immunosequencing, statistical association of individual TCRs with disease status, and machine learning. A later analysis re-examined previously published TCR beta repertoires from about 670 donors and added high-resolution HLA genotyping to investigate patterns of TCR occurrence. Rather than drawing on any new phenotypic data, the later analysis identified candidate immune exposures from TCR beta sequences and the way those sequences occurred across donors. To decide whether each TCR beta V gene segment behaved as functional or pseudogenic, an earlier analysis of some 600 of the donors relied on high-throughput TCR beta sequencing. Donor age, sex, ethnicity and CMV serostatus were compiled together with the repertoire data. In a later genetic analysis, genome-wide SNP genotypes for about 65% of the roughly 700 donors were used, and that subset was treated as a discovery cohort. Every discovery cohort repertoire had been produced on one sequencing platform. HLA typing covered class I and class II loci at four-digit resolution. The number of typed donors differed by locus: about 620-640 for A, B, C, DRB1 and DQB1; 500 to 550 for DQA1; approximately 600 for DPA1; and 450 to 480 for DPB1. Roughly five DR-DQ haplotypes were handled as single units for association and clustering because linkage in the cohort was strong. Across some 400 genotyped donors of the cohort, an average of about 240,000 unique TCR beta nucleotide sequences per donor were sequenced, and roughly a sixth of those sequences were non-productive. Results and caveats for the whole study, not just this receptor: Assigning TCR associations to individual alleles was difficult when HLA alleles, especially DR and DQ, strongly co-occurred. V-gene and J-gene trimming of TCR beta chains was associated with a missense DCLRE1C variant in a later genetic analysis, and the association was replicated in an independent cohort. Sequencing depth was assumed to be roughly uniform across donors in the presence/absence analyses, though that assumption may not hold. Only TCR beta chains were sequenced in this cohort, and the absence of alpha or paired-chain data limited detectable features. The study gave a list of more than 150 TCR beta chains associated with cytomegalovirus. Immune exposure information for the cohort was limited to CMV serostatus. HLA typing was unavailable for some donors at each locus, so association tests used only the typed subset. Some IMGT-functional V segments, including TRBV6-2 and TRBV6-3, could not be told apart with the 87-base-pair reads, so those segments were excluded. An earlier analysis of some 590 of the donors showed that most TCR beta V segments appeared in productive rearrangements either about 87% or about 30% of the time, which broadly matched IMGT annotations. Because counts were too low, roughly 18 rarely observed V segments, including chromosome 9 orphons, were left out of the earlier analysis of 500 to 750 of the donors. The authors suggested that the approach could potentially be extended to other disease states and immunological phenotypes. Several of the top co-occurrence clusters appeared to be linked to parvovirus B19, influenza, CMV and Epstein-Barr virus, according to a later analysis. In a later analysis, HLA-associated TCR beta chains were found to be more clonally expanded and to have lower generation probabilities than equally common non-associated chains. A further reported finding was that TCR beta sequences accurately predicted the HLA-A and HLA-B alleles for most subjects in the first cohort. A later analysis found that most CMV-associated TCR beta chains appeared HLA-restricted, with HLA associations seemingly driven largely by CMV exposure. A cluster of highly shared sequence variants was judged likely to represent a technical artifact of the sequencing pipeline. Linkage disequilibrium might explain the correlated functional status among segregating V segments, but an unknown experimental factor could not be excluded. According to a later genetic analysis, donors in an Asian-associated ancestry cluster had fewer N-insertions in productive TCRs than the roughly 670-donor mean. The classifier was reported to diagnose cytomegalovirus status with high specificity and sensitivity in both the original cohort and the validation cohort. A later analysis associated 17,000 or so TCR beta sequences with specific HLA alleles at a false discovery rate of 0.05. According to a later analysis, TCR association rates differed among HLA loci, with DRB1 alleles showing the most associated TCRs and HLA-C alleles showing the fewest. A few of the identified cytomegalovirus-associated TCR beta chains were confirmed in vitro to be specific for cytomegalovirus antigens. Most TCR sequences were observed very rarely across donors, whereas some public TCRs were present in many individuals.

There are a few counts of this clone. Its cognate antigen has yet to be identified. No base-level quality is on record; no much larger clone is a single base apart. Receptors were amplified or captured by the immunoSEQ multiplex PCR assay. For the multiplex PCR, a mixture combining 60 forward primers for TCR Vbeta segments and 13 reverse primers for TCR Jbeta segments was used. A multiplex PCR assay on genomic DNA amplified the CDR3 region of rearranged TCR beta genes. The Illumina HiSeq System was used to sequence the amplified TCR beta libraries as 87-base-pair reads. Under the source paper's analysis protocol: In a later analysis, 80 million or so unique TCR beta chains were counted across the roughly 700 repertoires, and around 10 million of these chains were shared by at least two donors. Raw reads were error-corrected and collapsed into unique sequences with a nearest-neighbor algorithm that merged closely related sequences to remove PCR and sequencing errors. V, D and J gene segments were assigned by aligning CDR3 sequences to IMGT reference sequences. Each retained sequence needed at least a six-nucleotide match to both a V gene segment and a J gene segment. A rearrangement counted as productive if the CDR3 had no stop codons and remained in frame with V and J, and every other rearrangement counted as non-productive. CDR3 was defined according to IMGT convention as the region running from the second conserved V-encoded cysteine to the conserved J-encoded phenylalanine. The earlier analysis of fewer than 700 of the donors excluded sequences that lacked an unambiguous match to a single V gene segment. An earlier analysis of approximately 590 of the donors classified V segments as functional when productive rearrangements were above 56.7% and as segregating when the standard deviation between donors was above 5%. A statistical classification framework was built to diagnose cytomegalovirus status from the catalog of TCR beta chain sequences. V and J gene assignment, in a later analysis, came from comparing TCR nucleotide sequences with IMGT/GENE-DB human TR gene sequences. A later analysis assigned CDR3 sequences and most-parsimonious VDJ recombination scenarios with the TCRdist pipeline. A later analysis defined each TCR beta chain by its CDR3 amino acid sequence plus V-gene family, and excluded reads lacking a unique V-gene family. To address suspected cross-contamination and a sequencing artifact, a later analysis removed 550 to 750 highly shared, low-generation-probability nucleotide sequences. In a later analysis, a clonal expansion index for each public chain was calculated from normalized within-repertoire ranks of inferred template counts. In a later analysis, generation probabilities were computed using a VDJ recombination model fitted to out-of-frame rearrangements, and the results were checked against IGoR. In a later analysis, hypergeometric tests were used to score TCR-TCR, TCR-HLA and TCR-CMV co-occurrence, with a repertoire-size bias correction applied to TCR pairs. To estimate false discovery rates, a later analysis permuted the HLA or CMV assignments 20 times. In a later analysis, co-occurring TCRs were grouped using DBSCAN, and TCRdist sequence similarity was added for clustering within HLA-allele-positive subsets. Co-occurrence clustering excluded repertoires with fewer than 30,000 or more than 120,000 public chains, plus five with anomalous nucleotide sharing. Imported from immuneACCESS, the table was reduced by TCRdb to in-frame sequences with V and J called. These copies leave out some clones; in studies compared against another copy, an unresolved V gene accounts for under half, and the cause of the remainder is not known. Clonal size and the V and J genes are those of that table, whereas D and trimming came from the DNA. The sample table holds roughly 130,000 clones, of which about 66% were seen once. 1.5% to 2% of the sample comes from the top ten.

The CDR3 numbers 16 residues from cysteine through phenylalanine. Of the read, only the CDR3 DNA is kept; its 48 bases are in frame from base 1. From V the trimming removes 0 bases and from J it removes 3 bases, while the gene matches leave 6 bases of the junction unaccounted for. CDR1 and CDR2 are read off the germline V gene as SGHDT and YYEEEE. The cohort comprised hundreds of healthy bone marrow donors. Cohort members were all nominally healthy when sampled, although unrecorded immune exposures were likely present. The donor tested CMV seropositive and was one of the 289 seropositive cohort members. A peripheral blood sample was provided by each donor, and peripheral blood mononuclear cells were used for TCR beta sequencing. The Qiagen DNeasy Blood Extraction Kit was used to extract genomic DNA from the blood cell samples.

The sequence came from a man between 25 and 39 years old in good health and CMV-seropositive. The chain was built from TRBV5-6 and TRBJ2-1, with TRBD2 identical over 7 junction bases. What was sequenced was PBMCs. The CDR3 protein: CASSLVDTSDYNEQFF. In nucleotide form, the sequence is TGTGCCAGCAGCTTGGTGGACACTAGCGACTACAATGAGCAGTTCTTC.